A single sample gave rise to the 15 T cell receptor beta chains below, sequenced in a study of cytomegalovirus exposure and HLA in healthy donors. 13 Jbeta primers and 60 Vbeta primers were used for the PCR. TCRdb keeps only in-frame clones here, not all; method: immunoSEQ multiplex PCR. The table lists about 210,000 clones, almost 80% of them singletons. Sequenced: PBMCs. The receptors originated from a male donor in good health and CMV-seronegative.

This chain links TRBV5-8 with TRBJ2-3, with D possibly matching TRBD1 (6 bases). Germline CDR1 is SGHTS and CDR2 is YDEGEE. The CDR3 is made up of 17 amino acids. V was cut by 0 bases and J by 2 bases, with 16 bases left in between. The CDR3 region has the DNA TGTGCCAGCAGCTTGGCCGAGTTATGGGGGCTCACAGATACGCAGTATTTT. Translation gives CASSLAELWGLTDTQYF.

The rearrangement uses TRBV27 and TRBJ2-7; 11 nucleotides line up with TRBD2. Germline V gene data show CDR1 as MNHEY and CDR2 as SMNVEV (reference sequence). V shed 6 bases, J shed 4 bases, and the junction held 11 bases outside the gene matches. The CDR3 has 16 amino acids. The CDR3, as DNA: TGTGCCAGCAGCCCCGGGACTAGCGGTTACTTTTACGAGCAGTACTTC. This codes for CASSPGTSGYFYEQYF.

The rearrangement joins TRBV7-2 to TRBJ2-2; 10 bases agree with TRBD2. CDR1 SGHTA and CDR2 FQGNSA come from the germline V gene. This CDR3 contains 16 residues. V shed 0 bases, J shed 6 bases, and the junction held 4 bases outside the gene matches. CDR3 sequence (DNA): TGTGCCAGCAGCTTAGCGAGGCTAGCGGGGGCCGGGGAGCTGTTTTTT. This encodes CASSLARLAGAGELFF. Using reference TRBV7-2 and TRBJ2-2 for the parts outside the CDR3, the full variable domain is GAGVSQSPSNKVTEKGKDVELRCDPISGHTALYWYRQSLGQGLEFLIYFQGNSAPDKSGLPSDRFSAERTGGSVSTLTIQRTQQEDSAVYLCASSLARLAGAGELFFGEGSRLTVL.

This clone was recorded once. In DNA, the CDR3 is TGCGCCAGCAGCTTGGGGGGGGGAGCGGCATTTAGCTACAATGAGCAGTTCTTC. Amino acid sequence: CASSLGGGAAFSYNEQFF. This sequence joins TRBV5-1 and TRBJ2-1; 7 nucleotides line up with TRBD2. The CDR3 covers 18 residues. Germline V gene lookup returns CDR1 SGHRS and CDR2 YFSETQ. V shed 0 bases and J 3 bases; nucleotides not matched to a gene: 12.

This clone was counted a few times. The V call is TRBV7-6, the J call TRBJ2-2; 11 bases match TRBD2. The CDR3 has 16 residues. Unmatched junction bases numbered 5, after V lost 5 bases and J lost 3 bases. Germline V gives CDR1 SGHVS, CDR2 FNYEAQ. CDR3 residues: CASSVGLAEYTGELFF. The CDR3 region has the DNA TGTGCCAGCAGCGTGGGACTAGCGGAGTACACCGGGGAGCTGTTTTTT. The variable domain in full, completed from reference TRBV7-6 and TRBJ2-2, reads GAGVSQSPRYKVTKRGQDVALRCDPISGHVSLYWYRQALGQGPEFLTYFNYEAQQDKSGLPNDRFSAERPEGSISTLTIQRTEQRDSAMYRCASSVGLAEYTGELFFGEGSRLTVL.

The chain is built from TRBV4-1 and TRBJ2-5; D may be TRBD2 (5 bases). Between the trimmed V and J ends, which lost 0 bases and 3 bases, there was a span of 14 bases. Germline assignment: CDR1 MGHRA and CDR2 YSYEKL. CDR3 length: 16 amino acids. CDR3 sequence (DNA): TGCGCCAGCAGCCAAGATTTGGGGTGGAGGAAAGAGACCCAGTACTTC. Its protein product is CASSQDLGWRKETQYF.

The V gene is TRBV6-1, the J gene TRBJ2-5; 9 nucleotides agree with TRBD2. The germline V gene has CDR1 MNHNS and CDR2 SASEGT. V gave up 2 bases and J gave up 2 bases; unmatched junction bases: 0. There are 14 residues in the CDR3. The CDR3 here is CASSELAGQETQYF. CDR3 nucleotides: TGTGCCAGCAGTGAACTAGCGGGACAAGAGACCCAGTACTTC.

This clone occurred a few times. The chain combines TRBV9 with TRBJ1-6; 10 positions agree with TRBD1. This CDR3 is built from 15 residues. The ends lost 6 bases at V and 14 bases at J; junction bases unmatched: 14. Germline CDR1 reads SGDLS; CDR2 reads YYNGEE. CDR3 amino acids: CASNNPGQGFQTLHF. CDR3 in DNA: TGTGCCAGCAATAATCCGGGACAGGGGTTTCAAACCCTCCACTTT.

This clone was found a few times. The chain carries TRBV19 and TRBJ1-2, with 7 bases aligning to TRBD1. This CDR3 is built from 14 residues. V lost 4 bases to trimming and J lost 3 bases; unmatched junction nucleotides: 5. Germline CDR1 is LNHDA and CDR2 is SQIVND (reference sequence). The CDR3 region has the DNA TGTGCCAGTAGTAGACAGGGTTGGGACTATGGCTACACCTTC. Its protein is CASSRQGWDYGYTF.

The J gene is TRBJ2-3, the V gene TRBV9, with unresolved D. The germline V gene encodes CDR1 SGDLS and CDR2 YYNGEE. Trimming took 3 bases from V and 6 from J, leaving 5 bases between them. There are 11 residues in the CDR3. CDR3 sequence reads: CASSARDTQYF. In DNA, the CDR3 is TGTGCCAGCAGCGCCAGGGATACGCAGTATTTT. Full variable domain (missing parts from reference TRBV9 and TRBJ2-3): DSGVTQTPKHLITATGQRVTLRCSPRSGDLSVYWYQQSLDQGLQFLIQYYNGEERAKGNILERFSAQQFPDLHSELNLSSLELGDSALYFCASSARDTQYFGPGTRLTVL.

The V gene is TRBV18, the J gene TRBJ1-5, with TRBD1 identical over 10 bases. Germline trimming cut 6 bases from V and 7 bases from J; bases unmatched to any gene: 9. Looked up from germline, CDR1 is KGHSH and CDR2 is LQKENI. This CDR3 has 15 amino acids. CDR3 DNA sequence: TGTGCCAGCTCCCCCGGGACAGGGGATTGGCAGCCCCAGCATTTT. It yields the protein CASSPGTGDWQPQHF.

This clone appeared once. The chain has TRBV5-4 and TRBJ2-2; D possibly corresponds to TRBD1 (5 bases). The CDR3 sequence is 14 residues long. Trimming took off 3 bases at V and 5 bases at J, with 11 bases between the two ends. Per the germline V gene, CDR1 is SGHNT and CDR2 is YYREEE (reference sequence). CDR3 bases: TGTGCCAGCAGCTCACCCAAGGGGACCGGGGAGCTGTTTTTT. The encoded protein is CASSSPKGTGELFF.

The chain uses TRBV13 and TRBJ2-2; possible D gene TRBD1, 5 bases. Looked up from germline, CDR1 is PRHDT and CDR2 is FYEKMQ (reference sequence). Trimming removed 4 bases from V and 7 bases from J, with 10 bases in between. The CDR3 runs to 13 residues. CDR3 nucleotides: TGTGCCAGCAGCTCACAGGCTTACGGGGAGCTGTTTTTT. The encoded protein is CASSSQAYGELFF. Drawing the rest from reference TRBV13 and TRBJ2-2, the complete variable domain is AAGVIQSPRHLIKEKRETATLKCYPIPRHDTVYWYQQGPGQDPQFLISFYEKMQSDKGSIPDRFSAQQFSDYHSELNMSSLELGDSALYFCASSSQAYGELFFGEGSRLTVL.

To note about this clone: One end of the junction fails to match germline, which may point to a read error. The CDR3 protein is CASSLPGLAGVVF. The CDR3 bases are TGTGCCAGCAGCTTACCGGGACTAGCGGGGGTGGTATTT. This rearrangement joins TRBV7-6 to TRBJ2-3; TRBD2 matches 14 bases. CDR3 size: 13 residues. The germline gives CDR1 SGHVS, CDR2 FNYEAQ.

This clone was picked up one time. The J gene is TRBJ2-7, the V gene TRBV9; D possibly corresponds to TRBD2 (6 bases). Per germline, CDR1 SGDLS and CDR2 YYNGEE. The CDR3 covers 14 residues. Trimming took 4 bases from V and 3 from J, leaving 14 bases between them. The CDR3 coding sequence is TGTGCCAGCAGCCCCGGAGGGCCAATCTACGAGCAGTACTTC. It is translated as CASSPGGPIYEQYF. The full variable domain, rest sourced from reference TRBV9 and TRBJ2-7, is DSGVTQTPKHLITATGQRVTLRCSPRSGDLSVYWYQQSLDQGLQFLIQYYNGEERAKGNILERFSAQQFPDLHSELNLSSLELGDSALYFCASSPGGPIYEQYFGPGTRLTVT.